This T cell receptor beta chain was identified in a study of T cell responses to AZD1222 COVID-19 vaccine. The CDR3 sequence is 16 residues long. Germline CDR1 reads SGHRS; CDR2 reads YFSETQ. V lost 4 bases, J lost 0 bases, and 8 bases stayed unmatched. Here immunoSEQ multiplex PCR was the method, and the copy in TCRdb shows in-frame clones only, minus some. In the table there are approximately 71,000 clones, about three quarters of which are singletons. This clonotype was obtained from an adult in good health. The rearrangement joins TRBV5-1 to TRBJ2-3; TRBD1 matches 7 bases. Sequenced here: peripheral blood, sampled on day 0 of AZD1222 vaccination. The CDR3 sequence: CASSQGVGGSTDTQYF. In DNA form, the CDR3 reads TGCGCCAGCAGCCAGGGGGTAGGAGGTAGCACAGATACGCAGTATTTT.